These T cell receptor beta chains were read from a single sample in a study of blood T cell repertoires in COVID-19. The repertoire was sequenced with immunoSEQ multiplex PCR; TCRdb's copy has only in-frame clones and lacks some. The sample includes about 57,000 clones, about four fifths seen only once; the top ten take around 21%. Material for sequencing was peripheral blood. The receptor set was obtained from a woman in her fifties or sixties with acute or convalescent COVID-19. CDR3s include the opening cysteine and the closing phenylalanine or tryptophan. D genes are given only for firm matches. The size field is filled for only some rows; it gives once, few, many or a size class.

clone_size	v_call	j_call	d_call	cdr3_length	cdr3_aa	cdr3_nt
NA	TRBV10-3	TRBJ2-3	TRBD1	15	CAIREDRGRTDTQYF	TGTGCCATCAGGGAGGACAGGGGGAGGACAGATACGCAGTATTTT
NA	TRBV6-5	TRBJ1-5	TRBD1	15	CASKRQGASNQPQHF	TGTGCCAGCAAGAGACAGGGGGCAAGCAATCAGCCCCAGCATTTT
NA	TRBV9	TRBJ1-2	NA	15	CASSVRTDDNYGYTF	TGTGCCAGCAGCGTACGGACAGATGATAACTATGGCTACACCTTC
NA	TRBV7-6	TRBJ2-7	NA	14	CASSPTGFTYEQYF	TGTGCCAGCAGCCCTACAGGGTTTACCTACGAGCAGTACTTC
NA	TRBV9	TRBJ2-1	TRBD2	18	CASSPWGDSGSSYNEQFF	TGTGCCAGCAGCCCCTGGGGGGATAGCGGGTCTTCCTACAATGAGCAGTTCTTC
NA	TRBV6-5	TRBJ1-5	TRBD1	15	CASSLDRGSNQPQHF	TGTGCCAGCAGTTTGGACAGGGGGAGCAATCAGCCCCAGCATTTT
NA	TRBV11-2	TRBJ2-7	NA	11	CASSRVREQYF	TGTGCCAGCAGCAGAGTTCGGGAGCAGTACTTC
few	TRBV3-1/TRBV3-2	TRBJ2-3	NA	13	CASSQGDTDTQYF	TGTGCCAGCAGCCAAGGAGACACAGATACGCAGTATTTT
NA	TRBV4-3	TRBJ2-3	TRBD2	15	CASSQGTSYTDTQYF	TGCGCCAGCAGCCAAGGGACTAGCTACACAGATACGCAGTATTTT
NA	TRBV27	TRBJ1-6	NA	20	CASSFLPPGQMSSYNSPLHF	TGTGCCAGCAGTTTTCTCCCCCCTGGGCAGATGAGCTCCTATAATTCACCCCTCCACTTT
NA	TRBV2	TRBJ1-4	TRBD1	14	CASSEWDREEKLFF	TGTGCCAGCAGTGAATGGGACAGGGAAGAAAAACTGTTTTTT
NA	TRBV2	TRBJ2-1	TRBD1	16	CASTSRGSGPNNEQFF	TGTGCCAGCACCTCCAGGGGGTCAGGGCCGAACAATGAGCAGTTCTTC
NA	TRBV5-4	TRBJ1-2	NA	16	CASSNTFLQGNYGYTF	TGTGCCAGCAGCAACACCTTTTTACAGGGAAACTATGGCTACACCTTC
once	TRBV27	TRBJ2-5	TRBD2	14	CASSFAGGFETQYF	TGTGCCAGCAGTTTTGCGGGGGGCTTCGAGACCCAGTACTTC
NA	TRBV4-1	TRBJ2-3	TRBD2	19	CASSLGTSGGLVLPDTQYF	TGCGCCAGCAGCCTCGGGACTAGCGGGGGGTTAGTCTTACCAGATACGCAGTATTTT
NA	TRBV20-1	TRBJ2-1	NA	10	CSALKEEQFF	TGCAGTGCCCTAAAGGAGGAGCAGTTCTTC
NA	TRBV19	TRBJ1-2	TRBD1	13	CASRQGKDYGYTF	TGTGCCAGCAGACAGGGGAAGGACTATGGCTACACCTTC
NA	TRBV7-2	TRBJ2-7	TRBD2	14	CASSLVAGGGEQYF	TGTGCCAGCAGCTTAGTAGCGGGGGGTGGCGAGCAGTACTTC
NA	TRBV7-8	TRBJ2-4	NA	16	CASSLERELFKNIQYF	TGTGCCAGCAGCTTAGAGAGGGAGCTCTTCAAAAACATTCAGTACTTC
NA	TRBV6-2/TRBV6-3	TRBJ2-2	TRBD1	14	CASSSTGYTGELFF	TGTGCCAGCAGTTCGACAGGGTACACCGGGGAGCTGTTTTTT
NA	TRBV27	TRBJ2-7	NA	12	CASSLRSGEQYF	TGTGCCAGCAGTTTACGATCCGGGGAGCAGTACTTC
NA	TRBV29-1	TRBJ2-7	TRBD1	12	CSFRDSTYEQYF	TGCAGCTTCCGGGACAGCACCTACGAGCAGTACTTC
NA	TRBV29-1	TRBJ2-2	NA	13	CSVELRPPGELFF	TGCAGCGTTGAACTACGCCCCCCCGGGGAGCTGTTTTTT
NA	TRBV25-1	TRBJ1-2	TRBD1	16	CASSPTGGELMGGYTF	TGTGCCAGCAGCCCGACAGGGGGCGAATTGATGGGGGGCTACACCTTC
NA	TRBV6-5	TRBJ2-1	TRBD1	13	CASDRDSYNEQFF	TGTGCTTCTGACCGGGACAGTTACAATGAGCAGTTCTTC
NA	TRBV6-6	TRBJ2-3	TRBD1	15	CASSYSRQGTDTQYF	TGTGCCAGCAGTTACTCGAGACAGGGAACAGATACGCAGTATTTT
NA	TRBV9	TRBJ2-7	NA	13	CASSTRATGEQYF	TGTGCCAGCAGCACCCGGGCAACGGGGGAGCAGTACTTC
NA	TRBV7-2	TRBJ2-1	TRBD2	14	CASSFTAGYNEQFF	TGTGCCAGCAGCTTTACAGCGGGGTACAATGAGCAGTTCTTC
NA	TRBV24-1	TRBJ1-1	TRBD1	16	CATRGTGGDQNTEAFF	TGTGCCACCCGGGGGACAGGGGGCGATCAGAACACTGAAGCTTTCTTT
few	TRBV10-1	TRBJ2-7	NA	12	CASSDTRSEQYF	TGCGCCAGCAGTGACACTAGGTCCGAGCAGTACTTC
NA	TRBV27	TRBJ2-7	NA	11	CASSRGWEQYF	TGTGCCAGCAGTCGCGGTTGGGAGCAGTACTTC
NA	TRBV19	TRBJ1-2	NA	13	CASSTGQHYGYTF	TGTGCCAGTAGTACTGGACAACACTATGGCTACACCTTC
NA	TRBV7-2	TRBJ2-1	TRBD2	16	CASSLMHLAGATEQFF	TGTGCCAGCAGCTTAATGCACCTAGCGGGGGCCACCGAGCAGTTCTTC
NA	TRBV5-1	TRBJ2-2	TRBD1	16	CASSPCGQENTGELFF	TGCGCCAGCAGCCCGTGCGGACAGGAGAACACCGGGGAGCTGTTTTTT
once	TRBV27	TRBJ2-4	NA	13	CASSSSRGNIQYF	TGTGCCAGCAGTTCCTCTCGCGGGAACATTCAGTACTTC
NA	TRBV11-2	TRBJ2-3	NA	17	CASSLTFRTPPTDTQYF	TGTGCCAGCAGCTTAACTTTTAGGACTCCACCCACAGATACGCAGTATTTT
once	TRBV2	TRBJ1-5	NA	14	CASSDSRVNQPQHF	TGTGCCAGCAGTGATTCCAGGGTAAATCAGCCCCAGCATTTT
NA	TRBV19	TRBJ1-2	NA	13	CASSMTGNYGYTF	TGTGCCAGTAGTATGACGGGGAACTATGGCTACACCTTC
once	TRBV4-1	TRBJ1-5	TRBD1	15	CASSPDREPIRTQHF	TGCGCCAGCAGCCCCGACAGGGAGCCTATACGGACCCAGCATTTT
many	TRBV2	TRBJ2-1	NA	16	CASSDTAGPNYNEQFF	TGTGCCAGCAGTGATACTGCAGGGCCCAACTACAATGAGCAGTTCTTC
once	TRBV5-4	TRBJ1-4	TRBD1	14	CASSSGTGNEKLFF	TGTGCCAGCAGCTCCGGGACAGGGAACGAAAAACTGTTTTTT
NA	TRBV5-4	TRBJ2-7	TRBD2	15	CASSPGPSGGYEQYF	TGTGCCAGCAGCCCGGGGCCCAGCGGGGGCTACGAGCAGTACTTC
few	TRBV5-6	TRBJ1-2	NA	15	CASSEGFSLGVGYTF	TGTGCCAGCAGCGAGGGTTTTAGCCTTGGAGTGGGCTACACCTTC
NA	TRBV19	TRBJ2-2	TRBD2	17	CASSIDLLAGDTGELFF	TGTGCCAGTAGTATAGATCTATTAGCGGGGGACACCGGGGAGCTGTTTTTT
NA	TRBV3-1/TRBV3-2	TRBJ1-1	NA	16	CASSQILDTVNTEAFF	TGTGCCAGCAGCCAGATATTGGACACAGTGAACACTGAAGCTTTCTTT
NA	TRBV24-1	TRBJ1-1	NA	13	CATIRGGDTEAFF	TGTGCCACCATCCGAGGGGGGGATACTGAAGCTTTCTTT
NA	TRBV27	TRBJ2-7	TRBD1	15	CASRYTTGSIYEQYF	TGTGCCAGCAGGTATACGACAGGGTCAATCTACGAGCAGTACTTC